This T cell receptor (beta chain) appears in the sequencing data of a study of blood T cell repertoires in COVID-19. The protocol was immunoSEQ multiplex PCR, while the TCRdb copy is restricted to in-frame clones and leaves out a portion. The sample includes fewer than 400,000 clones, about 87% seen only once; the top ten take just under 9%. This CDR3 comprises 13 residues. The V gene end was trimmed by 10 bases and the J gene end by 10 bases; junction bases not matched to a gene: 9. Assignment of participants to cohorts was predicated upon participant-reported clinical history. Two negative PCRs, clearance, or symptom resolution were required of recovered Cohort 3 donors.

Sample: PBMCs or T cells enriched from blood (not recorded which). The chain carries TRBV12-3 or TRBV12-4 and TRBJ1-6; TRBD1 aligns across 8 bases. This sequence was found in a woman in her late teens or twenties who had recovered from COVID-19. The CDR3 bases are TGTGCCACGAGCCCAGGGGGCTTCTCACCCCTCCACTTT. This codes for CATSPGGFSPLHF.